This entry features one T cell receptor (beta chain) sequence. Its antigen is unidentified. From germline, CDR1 is MNHEY and CDR2 SVGAGI. The CDR3 covers 15 residues. These data originate in a study of monozygotic twins with inflammatory bowel disease. The study's findings and limits: Some repertoire variability may stem from patients' differing immunosuppressive treatments. Patients with IBD had less TCRbeta diversity (inverse Simpson) than their healthy co-twins.

TCRdb reprocessed the 5' RACE reads, with one entry per CDR3 protein and no DNA. The sample's table shows fewer than 350,000 distinct CDR3 sequences. The TCR originated in a human donor with ulcerative colitis or Crohn's disease, or a healthy co-twin of an affected twin (not recorded which). The rearrangement links TRBV6-5 to TRBJ2-2; checking the TCRdb D call of TRBD2 is not possible without DNA. The material sequenced was blood. The CDR3 protein is CASSSLGGGHGELFF.